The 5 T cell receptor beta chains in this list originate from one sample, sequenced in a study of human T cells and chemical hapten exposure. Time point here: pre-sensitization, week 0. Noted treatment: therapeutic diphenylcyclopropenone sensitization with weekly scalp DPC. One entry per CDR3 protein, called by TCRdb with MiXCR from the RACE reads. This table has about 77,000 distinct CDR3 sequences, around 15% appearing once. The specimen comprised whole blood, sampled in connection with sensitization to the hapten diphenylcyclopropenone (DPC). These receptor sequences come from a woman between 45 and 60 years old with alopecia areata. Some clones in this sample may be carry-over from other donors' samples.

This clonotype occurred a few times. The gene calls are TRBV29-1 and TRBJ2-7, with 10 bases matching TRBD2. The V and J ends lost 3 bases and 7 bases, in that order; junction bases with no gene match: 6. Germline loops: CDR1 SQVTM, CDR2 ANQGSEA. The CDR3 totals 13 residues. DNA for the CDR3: TGCAGCGTTGACGGGCTAGCGGGAGCTGAGCAGTACTTC. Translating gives CSVDGLAGAEQYF.

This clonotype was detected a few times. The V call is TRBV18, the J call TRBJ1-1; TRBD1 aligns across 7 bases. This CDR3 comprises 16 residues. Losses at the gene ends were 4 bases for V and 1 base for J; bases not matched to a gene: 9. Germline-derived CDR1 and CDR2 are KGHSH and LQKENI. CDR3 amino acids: CASSLRQGPANTEAFF. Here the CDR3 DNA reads TGTGCCAGCTCACTCAGACAGGGTCCCGCGAACACTGAAGCTTTCTTT.

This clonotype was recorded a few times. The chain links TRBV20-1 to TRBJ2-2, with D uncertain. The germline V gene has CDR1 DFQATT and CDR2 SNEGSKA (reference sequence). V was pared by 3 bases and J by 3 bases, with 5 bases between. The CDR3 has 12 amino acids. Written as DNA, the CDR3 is TGCAGTGCTAGTCACCACACCGGGGAGCTGTTTTTT. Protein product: CSASHHTGELFF.

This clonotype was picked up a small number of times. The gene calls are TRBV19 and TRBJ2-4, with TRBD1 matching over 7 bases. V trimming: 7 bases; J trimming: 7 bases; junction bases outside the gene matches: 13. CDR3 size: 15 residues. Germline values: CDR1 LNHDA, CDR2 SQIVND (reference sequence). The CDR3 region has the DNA TGTGCCAGTACCTCCCAAGAGACAGGGAATAACATTCAGTACTTC. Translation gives CASTSQETGNNIQYF.

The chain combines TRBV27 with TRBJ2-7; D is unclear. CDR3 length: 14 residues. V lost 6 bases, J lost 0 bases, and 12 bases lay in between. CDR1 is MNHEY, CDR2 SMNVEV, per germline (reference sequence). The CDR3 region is CASRRNRVSYEQYF. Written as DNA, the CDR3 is TGTGCCAGCAGAAGAAATCGCGTCTCCTACGAGCAGTACTTC.